These T cell receptor beta chains were read from a single sample in a study of blood T cell repertoires in COVID-19. Profiled with immunoSEQ multiplex PCR; TCRdb holds only in-frame clones, not every one. The sample includes 430,000 or so clones, about 90% of them seen just once. The specimen was peripheral blood. These receptor sequences come from a young man with COVID-19, enrolled during active disease. Each CDR3 is given without its conserved first and last residue. Fields, in order: J gene, V gene, CDR3 protein.

J: TRBJ2-7; V: TRBV2; CDR3: ASSEPPGQRIEQY
J: TRBJ1-1; V: TRBV18; CDR3: ASSIRTGGFPNTEAF
J: TRBJ1-2; V: TRBV6-2/TRBV6-3; CDR3: ASSRKPGQRSYT
J: TRBJ1-1; V: TRBV4-1; CDR3: ASSQEPGAKNTEAF
J: TRBJ2-1; V: TRBV19; CDR3: ASSRVHAVGASSYNEQF
J: TRBJ1-2; V: TRBV28; CDR3: ASSRDRDRVS
J: TRBJ1-2; V: TRBV19; CDR3: ASNIGTGVDYGYT
J: TRBJ1-5; V: TRBV7-9; CDR3: ASSLGTGQPSNQPQH
J: TRBJ2-5; V: TRBV6-6; CDR3: ASSYSGQGLETQY
J: TRBJ1-1; V: TRBV5-1; CDR3: ASSSRTGESTEAF
J: TRBJ2-3; V: TRBV6-5; CDR3: ASNERQGRTDTQY
J: TRBJ2-7; V: TRBV27; CDR3: ASRTGTRAPEQY
J: TRBJ1-1; V: TRBV4-1; CDR3: ASSKSGGSENTEAF
J: TRBJ1-2; V: TRBV6-5; CDR3: ASSYSKGLNYGYT
J: TRBJ1-2; V: TRBV3-1/TRBV3-2; CDR3: ASSVGTGKFYGYT
J: TRBJ1-2; V: TRBV5-1; CDR3: ASSPGRNPGYT